These 5 T cell receptor beta chains were sequenced from one sample in a study of shared clonotypes between healthy human individuals. Profiling relied on immunoSEQ multiplex PCR, and the TCRdb table lists in-frame clones only, not all of them. The sample shows a few million clones, about 92% of them seen only once. The sequencing input was naive CD4+ T cells from PBMCs. Subset denoted: CD45RA+ positively selected. These receptor sequences come from a man between 18 and 29 years old in good health. Some clones in this sample may be carry-over from other donors' samples.

The CDR3 spells CASSGGTPNDEQFF. DNA for the CDR3: TGCGCCAGCAGCGGGGGGACTCCTAATGATGAGCAGTTCTTC. The chain carries TRBV5-1 and TRBJ2-1; tentative D call: TRBD2 (6 bases). Germline V gene data show CDR1 as SGHRS and CDR2 as YFSETQ. The CDR3 extends over 14 amino acids. Trimming removed 4 bases at V and 8 bases at J, with 16 bases between.

This chain uses TRBV7-3 with TRBJ2-7, with 8 positions matching TRBD1. V shed 2 bases and J 2 bases; nucleotides not matched to a gene: 5. The CDR3 is 15 amino acids. Looked up from germline, CDR1 is SGHTA and CDR2 is FQGTGA. CDR3 region: CASSLRAGGTYEQYF. The CDR3 DNA follows: TGTGCCAGCAGCTTACGAGCAGGGGGCACCTACGAGCAGTACTTC.

This rearrangement joins TRBV10-2 to TRBJ1-1; D not resolved. CDR3 size: 14 residues. The germline V gene has CDR1 WSHSY and CDR2 SAAADI. V lost 4 bases and J 4 bases, leaving 13 bases between the germline ends. CDR3 residues: CASSGIELGTEAFF. The CDR3 bases are TGCGCCAGCAGTGGGATCGAATTAGGCACTGAAGCTTTCTTT.

The J gene is TRBJ1-1, the V gene TRBV28, with a tentative D call TRBD1 (5 bases). The V end was cut by 10 bases, the J end by 3 bases, with 12 bases between. The CDR3 loop spans 12 amino acids. Germline V gene lookup returns CDR1 MDHEN and CDR2 SYDVKM. The CDR3 coding sequence is TGTGCCACCTCCTTAGGGGACACTGAAGCTTTCTTT. It is translated as CATSLGDTEAFF. Full variable domain (rest looked up from reference TRBV28 and TRBJ1-1): DVKVTQSSRYLVKRTGEKVFLECVQDMDHENMFWYRQDPGLGLRLIYFSYDVKMKEKGDIPEGYSVSREKKERFSLILESASTNQTSMYLCATSLGDTEAFFGQGTRLTVV.

There are a few counts of this clone. This chain joins TRBV2 and TRBJ1-1; the D gene is possibly TRBD1 (5 bases). Germline lookup yields CDR1 SNHLY and CDR2 FYNNEI. This CDR3 spans 12 amino acids. With 6 bases removed from V and 7 bases from J, the gap between germline ends came to 12 bases. The CDR3 nucleotides read TGTGCCAGCAGGGTGACAGAGGTTGAAGCTTTCTTT. It codes for CASRVTEVEAFF.